This T cell receptor (beta chain) was retrieved from a study of T cell changes during pregnancy in multiple sclerosis (dated by TCRdb to about 2019). About the full investigation: The study looked at changes in the T cell repertoire across pregnancy in women with multiple sclerosis.

The method was the immunoSEQ multiplex PCR assay. TCRdb stores this immuneACCESS table with in-frame sequences only. Part of the clones is absent; in the studies checked, under half of the shortfall reflects unresolved V genes, and no reason is known for the rest. For this sample there are 40,000 to 45,000 clones; about 90% appear just once. The ten top clones hold 0.7% to 0.95% of the sample. Concerning this clone itself: Its antigen is unknown. Per-nucleotide qualities are absent, and no much larger clonotype sits a single base away.

Clipping removes 10 bases from V and 8 bases from J, with 5 as the unmatched junction base count. Sequences SEHNR (CDR1) and FQNEAQ (CDR2) are obtained from the germline V gene (reference sequence). There are 12 amino acids in the CDR3, from cysteine to phenylalanine inclusive. Here the CDR3 DNA is all that survives: 36 bases in frame from base 1. This material consisted of CD4+ T cells from peripheral blood mononuclear cells, taken before pregnancy. The rearranged segments are TRBV7-9 and TRBJ1-4; the junction holds 9 bases that match TRBD1. This TCR derives from a female donor with multiple sclerosis, enrolled in a pregnancy study. The DNA is as follows: TGTGCCATCACGGACAGGGGAGAAAAACTGTTTTTT. Its product reads: CAITDRGEKLFF.